Listed here are 15 T cell receptor beta chains from one sample, sequenced in a study of T cell responses to AZD1222 COVID-19 vaccine. Sequencing used immunoSEQ multiplex PCR; TCRdb keeps in-frame clones, though not all of them. The profile shows 150,000 to 200,000 clones, just over 85% of them singletons. The material was peripheral blood, obtained 28 days after the second AZD1222 dose. Receptors were obtained from an adult who received the AZD1222 COVID-19 vaccine.

This rearrangement joins TRBV7-9 to TRBJ1-4, with D perhaps TRBD1 (5 bases). This CDR3 is built from 13 residues. V was trimmed by 8 bases and J by 3 bases, leaving 10 bases between them. Germline V gene sequence: CDR1 SEHNR, CDR2 FQNEAQ (reference sequence). The CDR3 nucleotides are TGTGCCAGCGGGACTGCCTCTAATGAAAAACTGTTTTTT. Translated: CASGTASNEKLFF.

The chain combines TRBV4-1 with TRBJ2-3; 8 bases agree with TRBD2. CDR1 is MGHRA, CDR2 YSYEKL, per germline. This CDR3 has 18 amino acids. The J segment lost 0 bases and the V segment lost 4 bases, leaving 12 bases of the junction unmatched. CDR3: CASSLSTLRGVSTDTQYF. DNA for the CDR3: TGCGCCAGCAGCCTATCTACTCTGCGGGGGGTCAGCACAGATACGCAGTATTTT.

The rearrangement links TRBV29-1 to TRBJ1-2; 8 nucleotides match TRBD1. CDR3 length equals 12 residues. Per the germline V gene, CDR1 is SQVTM and CDR2 is ANQGSEA. The junction had 5 bases not matched to a gene; V was cut back by 7 bases and J by 4 bases. CDR3 region: CSGGTGIYGYTF. CDR3 sequence (DNA): TGCAGCGGAGGGACAGGAATCTATGGCTACACCTTC.

The V gene is TRBV27, the J gene TRBJ2-7, with D perhaps being TRBD1 or TRBD2 (6 bases each). The ends were cut back, 0 bases at V and 2 bases at J, with 14 bases in the middle. In germline, CDR1 is MNHEY, CDR2 SMNVEV (reference sequence). CDR3 length equals 16 residues. The CDR3 nucleotides are TGTGCCAGCAGTTTATCTTGGGGGGCGGTGACCTACGAGCAGTACTTC. As protein: CASSLSWGAVTYEQYF.

This chain uses TRBV5-6 with TRBJ2-7; D remains ambiguous. There are 14 residues in the CDR3. CDR1 and CDR2 (germline): SGHDT, YYEEEE. V dropped 0 bases and J dropped 2 bases, with 9 bases sitting between them. CDR3 in amino acids: CASSLGLVAYEQYF. DNA of the CDR3: TGTGCCAGCAGCTTGGGCCTAGTGGCCTACGAGCAGTACTTC.

J is TRBJ2-3 and V is TRBV10-3, with TRBD2 matching over 12 bases. Germline V gene lookup returns CDR1 ENHRY and CDR2 SYGVKD. The V gene end was trimmed by 11 bases and the J gene end by 2 bases; junction bases not matched to a gene: 5. This CDR3 is built from 14 residues. Here the CDR3 DNA reads TGTGCCTCTCGGACTAGCGGGGACACAGATACGCAGTATTTT. Its protein product is CASRTSGDTDTQYF.

This rearrangement joins TRBV15 to TRBJ2-7, with D possibly matching TRBD1 (5 bases). Germline V CDR1 and CDR2: LNHNV, YYDKDF (reference sequence). V dropped 0 bases and J dropped 8 bases, with 14 bases sitting between them. This CDR3 spans 14 amino acids. CDR3 coding DNA: TGTGCCACCAGCAGAGATCAGGGTACCTTTCAGCAGTACTTC. This translates into CATSRDQGTFQQYF.

The chain combines TRBV27 with TRBJ2-2; a weak D match, TRBD2 (5 bases). Germline V gene sequence: CDR1 MNHEY, CDR2 SMNVEV (reference sequence). With 5 bases removed from V and 0 bases from J, the gap between germline ends came to 13 bases. The CDR3 runs to 16 residues. The CDR3 sequence: CASSALGIPNTGELFF. The CDR3 region has the DNA TGTGCCAGCAGTGCCCTCGGGATTCCGAACACCGGGGAGCTGTTTTTT.

The chain links TRBV5-1 to TRBJ2-7; no clear D gene. V shed 1 base and J shed 6 bases, with 11 bases lying between them. Germline CDR1 reads SGHRS; CDR2 reads YFSETQ. This CDR3 is built from 13 residues. The CDR3 reads CASSLIGSREQYF. CDR3 nucleotides: TGCGCCAGCAGCTTGATAGGATCTCGCGAGCAGTACTTC.

The V gene is TRBV4-1, the J gene TRBJ1-1; D is ambiguous. The V and J ends lost 0 bases and 4 bases respectively, with 12 bases between them. This CDR3 region has 15 residues. The germline gives CDR1 MGHRA, CDR2 YSYEKL. The CDR3 spells CASSQDRDISTEAFF. The CDR3 region has the DNA TGCGCCAGCAGCCAAGATCGGGATATTAGCACTGAAGCTTTCTTT.

The rearrangement uses TRBV10-3 and TRBJ1-1, with 10 bases identical to TRBD1. The V segment lost 6 bases and the J segment 0 bases; nucleotides outside the gene matches: 19. The CDR3 is 20 amino acids. CDR1 is ENHRY and CDR2 is SYGVKD in the germline V gene. CDR3 in DNA: TGTGCCATCAGCACACGCCAGGGACAGGGGAGACTAGCGATGAACACTGAAGCTTTCTTT. Amino acid sequence: CAISTRQGQGRLAMNTEAFF.

The J gene is TRBJ2-5, the V gene TRBV7-9, with D perhaps matching TRBD1 or TRBD2 (5 bases each). V was trimmed by 5 bases and J by 6 bases, leaving 25 bases between them. Per germline, CDR1 SEHNR and CDR2 FQNEAQ (reference sequence). The CDR3 covers 17 residues. The CDR3 bases are TGTGCCAGCAGCCGCCTATCGCTACGGGGCTGGGGAAAGACCCAGTACTTC. Amino acids: CASSRLSLRGWGKTQYF.

The chain has TRBV5-1 and TRBJ1-1, with D uncertain. The CDR3 has 15 amino acids. V was pared by 0 bases and J by 3 bases, with 12 bases between. From germline, CDR1 is SGHRS and CDR2 YFSETQ. The CDR3 reads CASSLEGGQDTEAFF. The CDR3 DNA follows: TGCGCCAGCAGCTTGGAAGGAGGCCAGGACACTGAAGCTTTCTTT.

V gene TRBV19 combines with J gene TRBJ2-5, with 10 bases fitting TRBD1. Germline lookup yields CDR1 LNHDA and CDR2 SQIVND (reference sequence). The CDR3 length is 15 residues. V lost 1 base to trimming and J lost 6 bases; unmatched junction nucleotides: 5. This chain's CDR3 is CASSIGRDRGQTQYF. The CDR3 nucleotides are TGTGCCAGTAGTATAGGCCGGGACAGGGGACAGACCCAGTACTTC.

The rearrangement uses TRBV3-1 (or the pseudogene TRBV3-2) and TRBJ2-2; D call uncertain. The germline V and J ends were trimmed by 0 bases and 7 bases, with 9 bases remaining between them. This CDR3 comprises 14 residues. Per germline, CDR1 LGHDT and CDR2 YNNKEL (reference sequence). The CDR3 is CASSQDPNIGELFF. Here the CDR3 DNA reads TGTGCCAGCAGCCAAGATCCCAATATCGGGGAGCTGTTTTTT.